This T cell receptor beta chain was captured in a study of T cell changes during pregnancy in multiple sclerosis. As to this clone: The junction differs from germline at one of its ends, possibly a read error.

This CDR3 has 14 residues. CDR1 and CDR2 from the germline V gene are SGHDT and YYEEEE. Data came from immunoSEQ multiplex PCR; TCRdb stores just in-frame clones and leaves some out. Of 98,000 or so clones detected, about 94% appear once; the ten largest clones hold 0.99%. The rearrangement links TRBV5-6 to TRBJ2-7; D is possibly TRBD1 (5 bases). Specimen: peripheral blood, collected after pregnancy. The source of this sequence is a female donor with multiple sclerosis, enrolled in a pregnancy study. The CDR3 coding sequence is TGTGCCAGCAGCTTGGTGCAGGGCTCCCACGAGCAGTACTTC. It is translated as CASSLVQGSHEQYF.